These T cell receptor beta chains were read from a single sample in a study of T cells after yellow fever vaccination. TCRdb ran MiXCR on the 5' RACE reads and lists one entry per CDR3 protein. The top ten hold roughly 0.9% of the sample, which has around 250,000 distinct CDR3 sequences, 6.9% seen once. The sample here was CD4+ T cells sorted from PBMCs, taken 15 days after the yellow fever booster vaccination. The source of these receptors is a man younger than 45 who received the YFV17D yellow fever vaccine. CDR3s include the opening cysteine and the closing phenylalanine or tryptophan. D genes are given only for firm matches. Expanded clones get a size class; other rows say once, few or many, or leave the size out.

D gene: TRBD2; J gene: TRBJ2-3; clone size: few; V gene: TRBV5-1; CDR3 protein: CASSLAPGTSGRTPDTQYF; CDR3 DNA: TGCGCCAGCAGCTTGGCCCCCGGGACTAGCGGGAGGACCCCAGATACGCAGTATTTT
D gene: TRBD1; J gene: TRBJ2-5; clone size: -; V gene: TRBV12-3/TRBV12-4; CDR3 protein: CASSMGQGETQYF; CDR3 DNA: TGTGCCAGCAGTATGGGACAGGGGGAGACCCAGTACTTC
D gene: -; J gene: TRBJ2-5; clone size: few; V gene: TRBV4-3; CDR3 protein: CASSQDIETQYF; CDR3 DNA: TGCGCCAGCAGCCAAGATATAGAGACCCAGTACTTC
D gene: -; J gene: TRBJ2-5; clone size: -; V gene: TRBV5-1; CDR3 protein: CASSLARVQETQYF; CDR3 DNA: TGCGCCAGCAGCTTGGCGAGGGTACAGGAGACCCAGTACTTC
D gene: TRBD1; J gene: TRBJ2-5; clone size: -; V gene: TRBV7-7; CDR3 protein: CASSLISGGSWQETQYF; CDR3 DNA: TGTGCCAGCAGCTTAATCTCAGGGGGCAGTTGGCAAGAGACCCAGTACTTC
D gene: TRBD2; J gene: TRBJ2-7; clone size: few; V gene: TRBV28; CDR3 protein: CASRTSGPSYEQYF; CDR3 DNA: TGTGCCAGTCGGACTAGCGGGCCCTCCTACGAGCAGTACTTC
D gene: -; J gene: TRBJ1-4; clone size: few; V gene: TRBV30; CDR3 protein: CAWSGLDLNGGEKLFF; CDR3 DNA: TGTGCCTGGAGTGGTCTTGACCTAAACGGCGGCGAAAAACTGTTTTTT
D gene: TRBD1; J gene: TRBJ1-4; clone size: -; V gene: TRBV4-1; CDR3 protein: CASSQPGQGVTSEKLFF; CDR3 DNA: TGCGCCAGCAGCCAACCGGGACAGGGGGTAACTTCGGAAAAACTGTTTTTT
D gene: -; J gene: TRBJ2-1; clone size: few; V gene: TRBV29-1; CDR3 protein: CSVGGTHNEQFF; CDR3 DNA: TGCAGCGTTGGTGGTACCCACAATGAGCAGTTCTTC
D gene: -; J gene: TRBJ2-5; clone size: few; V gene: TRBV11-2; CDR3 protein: CASSATALRTIGRETQYF; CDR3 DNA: TGTGCCAGCAGCGCCACAGCCCTGAGGACGATTGGACGGGAGACCCAGTACTTC
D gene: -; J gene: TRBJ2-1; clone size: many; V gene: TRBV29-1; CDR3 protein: CSVSGYNEQFF; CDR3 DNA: TGCAGCGTTAGCGGTTACAATGAGCAGTTCTTC
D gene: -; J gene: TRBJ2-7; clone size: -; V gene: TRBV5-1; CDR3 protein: CASSLGPGGREYREQYF; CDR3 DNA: TGCGCCAGCAGCTTGGGTCCCGGGGGACGGGAGTATCGCGAGCAGTACTTC
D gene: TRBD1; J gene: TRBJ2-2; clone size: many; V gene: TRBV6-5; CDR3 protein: CASRRGQGNPGELFF; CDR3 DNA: TGTGCCAGCAGGAGAGGACAGGGCAACCCCGGGGAGCTGTTTTTT
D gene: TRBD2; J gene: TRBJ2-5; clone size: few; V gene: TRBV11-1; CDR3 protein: CASSSTSNGRERRETQYF; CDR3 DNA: TGTGCCAGCAGCTCGACTTCTAACGGGCGGGAGAGGCGAGAGACCCAGTACTTC
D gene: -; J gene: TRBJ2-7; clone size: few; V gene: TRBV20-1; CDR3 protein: CSARDLVRTNEQYF; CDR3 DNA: TGCAGTGCTAGAGATCTCGTTAGGACCAACGAGCAGTACTTC
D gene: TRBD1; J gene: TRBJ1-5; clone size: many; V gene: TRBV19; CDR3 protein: CASSIKGQGNQPQHF; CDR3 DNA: TGTGCCAGTAGTATAAAGGGACAGGGCAATCAGCCCCAGCATTTT
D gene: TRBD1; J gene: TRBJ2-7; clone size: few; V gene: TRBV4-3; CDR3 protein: CASSFREVFGQGSSYEQYF; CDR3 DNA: TGCGCCAGCAGCTTTCGGGAGGTCTTTGGACAGGGGAGCTCCTACGAGCAGTACTTC